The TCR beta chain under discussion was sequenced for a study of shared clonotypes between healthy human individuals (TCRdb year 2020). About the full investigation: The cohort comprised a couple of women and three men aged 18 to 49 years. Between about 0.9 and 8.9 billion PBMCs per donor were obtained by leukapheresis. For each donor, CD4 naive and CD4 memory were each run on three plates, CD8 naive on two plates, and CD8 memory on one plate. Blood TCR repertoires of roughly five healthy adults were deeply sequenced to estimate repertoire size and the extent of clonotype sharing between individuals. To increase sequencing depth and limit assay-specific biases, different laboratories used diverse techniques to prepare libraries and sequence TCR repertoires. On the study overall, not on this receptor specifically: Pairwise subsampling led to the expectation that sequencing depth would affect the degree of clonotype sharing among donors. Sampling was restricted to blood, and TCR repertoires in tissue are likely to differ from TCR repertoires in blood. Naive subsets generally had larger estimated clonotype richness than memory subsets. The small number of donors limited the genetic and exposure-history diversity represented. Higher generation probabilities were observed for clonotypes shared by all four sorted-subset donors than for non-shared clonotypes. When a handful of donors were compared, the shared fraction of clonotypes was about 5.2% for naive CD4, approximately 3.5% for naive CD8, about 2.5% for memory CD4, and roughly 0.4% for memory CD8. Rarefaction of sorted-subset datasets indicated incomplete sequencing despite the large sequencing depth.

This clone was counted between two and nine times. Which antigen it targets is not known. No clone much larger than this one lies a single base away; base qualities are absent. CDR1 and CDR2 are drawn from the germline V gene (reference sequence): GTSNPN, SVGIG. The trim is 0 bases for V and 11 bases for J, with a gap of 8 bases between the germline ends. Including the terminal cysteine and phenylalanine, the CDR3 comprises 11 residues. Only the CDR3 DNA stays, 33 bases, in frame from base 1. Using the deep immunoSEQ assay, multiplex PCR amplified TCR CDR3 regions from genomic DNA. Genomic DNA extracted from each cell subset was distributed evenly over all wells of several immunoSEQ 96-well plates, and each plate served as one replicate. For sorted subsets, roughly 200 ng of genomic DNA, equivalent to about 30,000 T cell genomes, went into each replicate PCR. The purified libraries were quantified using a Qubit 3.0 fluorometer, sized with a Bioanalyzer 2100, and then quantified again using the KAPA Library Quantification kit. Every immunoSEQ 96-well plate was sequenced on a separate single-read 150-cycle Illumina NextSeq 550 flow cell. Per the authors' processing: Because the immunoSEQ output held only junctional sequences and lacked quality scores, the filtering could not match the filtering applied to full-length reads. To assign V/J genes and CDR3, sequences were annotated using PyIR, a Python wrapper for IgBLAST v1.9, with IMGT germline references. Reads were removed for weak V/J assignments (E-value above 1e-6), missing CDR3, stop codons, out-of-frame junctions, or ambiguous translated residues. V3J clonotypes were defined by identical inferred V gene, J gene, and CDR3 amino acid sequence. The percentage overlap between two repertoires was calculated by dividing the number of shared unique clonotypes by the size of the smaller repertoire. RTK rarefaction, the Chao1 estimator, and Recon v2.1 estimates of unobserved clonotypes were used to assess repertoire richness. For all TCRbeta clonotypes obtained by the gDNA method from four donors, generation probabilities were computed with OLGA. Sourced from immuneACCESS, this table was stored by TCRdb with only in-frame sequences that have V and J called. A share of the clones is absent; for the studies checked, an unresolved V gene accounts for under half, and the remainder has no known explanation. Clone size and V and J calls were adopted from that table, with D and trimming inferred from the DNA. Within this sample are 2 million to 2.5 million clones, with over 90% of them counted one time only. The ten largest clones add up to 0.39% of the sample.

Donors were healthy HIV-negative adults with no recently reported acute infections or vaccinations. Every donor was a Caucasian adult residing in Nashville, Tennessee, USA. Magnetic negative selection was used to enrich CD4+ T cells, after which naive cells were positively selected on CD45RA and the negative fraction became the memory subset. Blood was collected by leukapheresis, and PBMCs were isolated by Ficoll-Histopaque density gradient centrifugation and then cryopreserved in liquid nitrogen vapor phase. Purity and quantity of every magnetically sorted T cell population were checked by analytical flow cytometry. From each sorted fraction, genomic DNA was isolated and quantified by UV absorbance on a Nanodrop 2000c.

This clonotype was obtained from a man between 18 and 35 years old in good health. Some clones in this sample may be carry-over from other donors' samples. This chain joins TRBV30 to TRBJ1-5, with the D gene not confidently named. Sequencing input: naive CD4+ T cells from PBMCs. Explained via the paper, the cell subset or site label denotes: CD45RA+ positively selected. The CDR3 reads CAWSVGITQHF. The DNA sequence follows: TGTGCCTGGAGTGTCGGAATAACCCAGCATTTT.